This paragraph covers one T cell receptor beta chain sequence. This record comes from a study of blood T cell repertoires in COVID-19. As for the study in general: COVID-19 samples, acute and convalescent, were from the United States, Italy and Spain. From T cells, B-cell-depleted T cells, or PBMCs came the material, which was cDNA or gDNA.

Some clones are missing from TCRdb's copy, which holds only in-frame ones; the method was immunoSEQ multiplex PCR. Of 250,000 or so clones listed, approximately 90% are singletons. Germline V CDR1 and CDR2: ENHRY, SYGVKD. The ends lost 5 bases at V and 1 base at J; junction bases unmatched: 2. The CDR3 extends over 14 amino acids. Participants were aged roughly 18 to 95 years, lived in over 20 US areas, and enrolled virtually. Donors in Cohort 3 who had recovered were those with two negative PCRs, healthcare professional clearance, or resolution of their symptoms. The receptor's source is a man in his forties or fifties who had recovered from COVID-19. The sequenced material came from PBMCs or T cells enriched from blood (not recorded which). V is TRBV10-3 and J is TRBJ1-1; 9 bases fit TRBD1. CDR3 sequence reads: CAISWTGENTEAFF. The CDR3 nucleotides read TGTGCCATCAGTTGGACAGGGGAGAACACTGAAGCTTTCTTT.